This is a list of T cell receptor beta chains from one sample in a study of blood T cells in healthy people across ages. TCRdb recomputed calls from the 5' RACE reads with MiXCR, one row per CDR3 protein. The table lists roughly 1 million distinct CDR3 sequences, roughly 24% of them singletons. The data also belong to a second study, concerning T cells of mothers and their children.

Sequencing was carried out using blood. The receptors shown here come from a girl aged 2 to 10 in good health. The CDR3 runs from the conserved cysteine through the conserved F or W. Fields, in order: V gene, D gene, J gene, clone size, CDR3 protein, CDR3 DNA. The D gene is left open where the match is weak. Clone size is given for some rows only: seen once, a few or many times, or a class if the clone is expanded.

v_call: TRBV5-1
d_call: NA
j_call: TRBJ1-6
clone_size: NA
cdr3_aa: CASSDISGLYNSPLHF
cdr3_nt: TGCGCCAGCAGCGATATTTCCGGGCTGTATAATTCACCCCTCCACTTT

v_call: TRBV7-6
d_call: NA
j_call: TRBJ2-2
clone_size: few
cdr3_aa: CASSLYRPGELFF
cdr3_nt: TGTGCCAGCAGCTTATACAGGCCGGGGGAGCTGTTTTTT

v_call: TRBV7-6
d_call: NA
j_call: TRBJ2-5
clone_size: few
cdr3_aa: CASSLSKETQYF
cdr3_nt: TGTGCCAGCAGCTTAAGTAAAGAGACCCAGTACTTC

v_call: TRBV28
d_call: TRBD2
j_call: TRBJ2-7
clone_size: many
cdr3_aa: CASRGGSDEQYF
cdr3_nt: TGTGCCAGCAGAGGCGGGAGCGACGAGCAGTACTTC

v_call: TRBV21-1
d_call: NA
j_call: TRBJ1-1
clone_size: NA
cdr3_aa: CASSNRGRLTEAFF
cdr3_nt: TGTGCCAGCAGCAACAGGGGGCGGCTGACTGAAGCTTTCTTT

v_call: TRBV12-3/TRBV12-4
d_call: NA
j_call: TRBJ2-7
clone_size: few
cdr3_aa: CASREQGLSYEQYF
cdr3_nt: TGTGCCAGCAGAGAACAGGGTTTATCCTACGAGCAGTACTTC

v_call: TRBV12-3/TRBV12-4
d_call: TRBD1
j_call: TRBJ1-2
clone_size: few
cdr3_aa: CASRGGDRPVGYGYTF
cdr3_nt: TGTGCCAGCAGGGGAGGGGACAGGCCGGTAGGCTATGGCTACACCTTC

v_call: TRBV20-1
d_call: TRBD2
j_call: TRBJ2-1
clone_size: NA
cdr3_aa: CSARGSAGGPGNEQFF
cdr3_nt: TGCAGTGCTAGAGGATCAGCGGGAGGGCCGGGGAATGAGCAGTTCTTC

v_call: TRBV2
d_call: NA
j_call: TRBJ2-7
clone_size: many
cdr3_aa: CASRGPSSYEQYF
cdr3_nt: TGTGCCAGCAGAGGTCCCAGCTCCTACGAGCAGTACTTC

v_call: TRBV11-2
d_call: NA
j_call: TRBJ2-7
clone_size: NA
cdr3_aa: CASSKEDWTSPPVYEQYF
cdr3_nt: TGTGCCAGCAGCAAAGAAGATTGGACTTCCCCTCCCGTCTACGAGCAGTACTTC

v_call: TRBV6-6
d_call: NA
j_call: TRBJ2-5
clone_size: NA
cdr3_aa: CASSYRLGETQYF
cdr3_nt: TGTGCCAGCAGTTACAGGCTTGGGGAGACCCAGTACTTC

v_call: TRBV25-1
d_call: TRBD1
j_call: TRBJ2-1
clone_size: few
cdr3_aa: CASSSTGGDNEQFF
cdr3_nt: TGTGCCAGCAGTTCGACAGGGGGGGACAATGAGCAGTTCTTC

v_call: TRBV10-3
d_call: NA
j_call: TRBJ1-5
clone_size: NA
cdr3_aa: CAISRESNQPQHF
cdr3_nt: TGTGCCATCAGCAGGGAAAGCAATCAGCCCCAGCATTTT

v_call: TRBV20-1
d_call: NA
j_call: TRBJ1-3
clone_size: NA
cdr3_aa: CSGRRGGIGNTIYF
cdr3_nt: TGCAGTGGCAGAAGGGGGGGAATTGGAAACACCATATATTTT

v_call: TRBV20-1
d_call: NA
j_call: TRBJ2-1
clone_size: few
cdr3_aa: CSARDGGGGNLNEQFF
cdr3_nt: TGCAGTGCTAGAGATGGAGGGGGCGGGAATTTAAATGAGCAGTTCTTC

v_call: TRBV11-2
d_call: NA
j_call: TRBJ2-5
clone_size: few
cdr3_aa: CASSHRVNQGFDMETQYF
cdr3_nt: TGTGCCAGCAGCCATAGGGTTAACCAGGGTTTCGATATGGAGACCCAGTACTTC

v_call: TRBV29-1
d_call: NA
j_call: TRBJ2-7
clone_size: NA
cdr3_aa: CSALGRSYEQYF
cdr3_nt: TGCAGCGCCCTGGGTAGGTCCTACGAGCAGTACTTC

v_call: TRBV6-6
d_call: NA
j_call: TRBJ2-1
clone_size: few
cdr3_aa: CASSYQDYNEQFF
cdr3_nt: TGTGCCAGCAGTTACCAGGATTACAATGAGCAGTTCTTC

v_call: TRBV29-1
d_call: NA
j_call: TRBJ1-1
clone_size: many
cdr3_aa: CSVRGRLNTEAFF
cdr3_nt: TGCAGCGTTCGGGGTCGGCTGAACACTGAAGCTTTCTTT

v_call: TRBV11-1
d_call: NA
j_call: TRBJ1-1
clone_size: NA
cdr3_aa: CASSYYRNEAFF
cdr3_nt: TGTGCCAGCAGCTACTACAGGAACGAAGCTTTCTTT

v_call: TRBV6-1
d_call: TRBD2
j_call: TRBJ2-7
clone_size: NA
cdr3_aa: CASIGGPGETSAYEQYF
cdr3_nt: TGTGCCAGCATCGGGGGACCTGGGGAGACTAGCGCCTACGAGCAGTACTTC

v_call: TRBV29-1
d_call: TRBD2
j_call: TRBJ2-7
clone_size: once
cdr3_aa: CSVLTTRSRIRDYSYEQYF
cdr3_nt: TGCAGCGTGCTAACTACCCGGTCCAGAATAAGGGACTATTCCTACGAGCAGTACTTC

v_call: TRBV21-1
d_call: NA
j_call: TRBJ2-4
clone_size: NA
cdr3_aa: CATQYGKFRIAKNIQYF
cdr3_nt: TGTGCCACCCAATATGGGAAGTTTAGAATAGCCAAAAACATTCAGTACTTC

v_call: TRBV6-5
d_call: NA
j_call: TRBJ1-1
clone_size: once
cdr3_aa: CASSTPGHTEAFF
cdr3_nt: TGTGCCAGCAGTACCCCGGGGCACACTGAAGCTTTCTTT

v_call: TRBV5-1
d_call: NA
j_call: TRBJ2-7
clone_size: few
cdr3_aa: CASSTDPGTSGEQYF
cdr3_nt: TGCGCCAGCAGCACCGATCCCGGGACATCCGGGGAGCAGTACTTC

v_call: TRBV5-1
d_call: NA
j_call: TRBJ1-4
clone_size: few
cdr3_aa: CASSVSGTSGLNEKLFF
cdr3_nt: TGCGCCAGCAGCGTAAGCGGGACGAGTGGACTTAATGAAAAACTGTTTTTT

v_call: TRBV7-9
d_call: TRBD2
j_call: TRBJ2-5
clone_size: NA
cdr3_aa: CASSLVAGEVRETQYF
cdr3_nt: TGTGCCAGCAGCTTAGTAGCGGGGGAGGTTCGAGAGACCCAGTACTTC

v_call: TRBV20-1
d_call: TRBD1
j_call: TRBJ1-2
clone_size: NA
cdr3_aa: CSAKPSGGPSIYGYTF
cdr3_nt: TGCAGTGCTAAACCCTCAGGGGGCCCTTCTATCTATGGCTACACCTTC

v_call: TRBV20-1
d_call: NA
j_call: TRBJ2-1
clone_size: NA
cdr3_aa: CSARDGMGNEQFF
cdr3_nt: TGCAGTGCTAGAGATGGGATGGGGAATGAGCAGTTCTTC

v_call: TRBV18
d_call: NA
j_call: TRBJ2-4
clone_size: NA
cdr3_aa: CASQIGGEPKNIQYF
cdr3_nt: TGTGCCAGCCAGATCGGAGGGGAACCCAAAAACATTCAGTACTTC

v_call: TRBV9
d_call: TRBD1
j_call: TRBJ2-1
clone_size: few
cdr3_aa: CASSPHRGPSYNEQFF
cdr3_nt: TGTGCCAGCAGCCCTCACAGGGGGCCCTCCTACAATGAGCAGTTCTTC

v_call: TRBV7-8
d_call: TRBD2
j_call: TRBJ2-1
clone_size: NA
cdr3_aa: CASSLVGGGDGQFF
cdr3_nt: TGTGCCAGCAGCTTAGTGGGGGGAGGGGATGGGCAGTTCTTC

v_call: TRBV7-9
d_call: TRBD1
j_call: TRBJ1-2
clone_size: NA
cdr3_aa: CASSRQGNYGYTF
cdr3_nt: TGTGCCAGCAGCCGACAGGGGAACTATGGCTACACCTTC

v_call: TRBV24-1
d_call: NA
j_call: TRBJ2-3
clone_size: few
cdr3_aa: CATSAVSGTDTQYF
cdr3_nt: TGTGCCACCAGTGCTGTTAGCGGTACAGATACGCAGTATTTT

v_call: TRBV29-1
d_call: NA
j_call: TRBJ1-1
clone_size: few
cdr3_aa: CSVPPIEESTEAFF
cdr3_nt: TGCAGCGTGCCGCCGATAGAGGAGAGCACTGAAGCTTTCTTT

v_call: TRBV9
d_call: NA
j_call: TRBJ2-6
clone_size: NA
cdr3_aa: CASSVGAGNVLTF
cdr3_nt: TGTGCCAGCAGCGTAGGAGCGGGCAACGTCCTGACTTTC

v_call: TRBV20-1
d_call: NA
j_call: TRBJ2-7
clone_size: few
cdr3_aa: CSASTGGGDEQYF
cdr3_nt: TGCAGTGCTTCAACTGGGGGCGGCGACGAGCAGTACTTC

v_call: TRBV7-2
d_call: NA
j_call: TRBJ2-5
clone_size: few
cdr3_aa: CASSLAATLTFVVETQYF
cdr3_nt: TGTGCCAGCAGCTTAGCGGCTACTTTGACATTCGTAGTCGAGACCCAGTACTTC

v_call: TRBV29-1
d_call: NA
j_call: TRBJ1-2
clone_size: once
cdr3_aa: CSVTGLGGYTF
cdr3_nt: TGCAGCGTCACAGGGCTTGGAGGCTACACCTTC

v_call: TRBV29-1
d_call: TRBD2
j_call: TRBJ2-3
clone_size: few
cdr3_aa: CSVDGTSGDTDTQYF
cdr3_nt: TGCAGCGTTGATGGAACTAGCGGGGATACAGATACGCAGTATTTT

v_call: TRBV6-5
d_call: NA
j_call: TRBJ2-7
clone_size: NA
cdr3_aa: CASTKGGPYYEQYF
cdr3_nt: TGTGCCAGCACAAAGGGGGGACCTTACTACGAGCAGTACTTC

v_call: TRBV7-9
d_call: TRBD1
j_call: TRBJ2-7
clone_size: NA
cdr3_aa: CASSMTGTEQYF
cdr3_nt: TGTGCCAGCAGCATGACAGGGACCGAGCAGTACTTC

v_call: TRBV2
d_call: NA
j_call: TRBJ2-1
clone_size: NA
cdr3_aa: CASSEGLVSEQFF
cdr3_nt: TGTGCCAGCAGTGAGGGGCTAGTTAGTGAGCAGTTCTTC

v_call: TRBV29-1
d_call: NA
j_call: TRBJ2-1
clone_size: NA
cdr3_aa: CSVEGLTNEQFF
cdr3_nt: TGCAGCGTTGAAGGCCTAACTAATGAGCAGTTCTTC

v_call: TRBV5-6
d_call: NA
j_call: TRBJ2-4
clone_size: NA
cdr3_aa: CASSLNRGRVANIQYF
cdr3_nt: TGTGCCAGCAGCTTAAACAGAGGGAGAGTTGCAAACATTCAGTACTTC

v_call: TRBV14
d_call: NA
j_call: TRBJ2-7
clone_size: few
cdr3_aa: CASSSSESYEQYF
cdr3_nt: TGTGCCAGCAGCTCTTCCGAGTCCTACGAGCAGTACTTC

v_call: TRBV29-1
d_call: NA
j_call: TRBJ1-2
clone_size: NA
cdr3_aa: CSVISRDSDNYGYTF
cdr3_nt: TGCAGCGTTATAAGCCGGGACTCAGACAACTATGGCTACACCTTC

v_call: TRBV24-1
d_call: TRBD2
j_call: TRBJ2-3
clone_size: NA
cdr3_aa: CATSSGSTDTQYF
cdr3_nt: TGTGCCACCTCTAGCGGATCCACAGATACGCAGTATTTT

v_call: TRBV20-1
d_call: TRBD1
j_call: TRBJ2-2
clone_size: many
cdr3_aa: CSARDPGTGLTGELFF
cdr3_nt: TGCAGTGCTAGAGATCCGGGGACAGGGTTAACCGGGGAGCTGTTTTTT

v_call: TRBV28
d_call: NA
j_call: TRBJ2-7
clone_size: NA
cdr3_aa: CASNWKSLDEQYF
cdr3_nt: TGTGCCAGCAATTGGAAGAGCCTCGACGAGCAGTACTTC